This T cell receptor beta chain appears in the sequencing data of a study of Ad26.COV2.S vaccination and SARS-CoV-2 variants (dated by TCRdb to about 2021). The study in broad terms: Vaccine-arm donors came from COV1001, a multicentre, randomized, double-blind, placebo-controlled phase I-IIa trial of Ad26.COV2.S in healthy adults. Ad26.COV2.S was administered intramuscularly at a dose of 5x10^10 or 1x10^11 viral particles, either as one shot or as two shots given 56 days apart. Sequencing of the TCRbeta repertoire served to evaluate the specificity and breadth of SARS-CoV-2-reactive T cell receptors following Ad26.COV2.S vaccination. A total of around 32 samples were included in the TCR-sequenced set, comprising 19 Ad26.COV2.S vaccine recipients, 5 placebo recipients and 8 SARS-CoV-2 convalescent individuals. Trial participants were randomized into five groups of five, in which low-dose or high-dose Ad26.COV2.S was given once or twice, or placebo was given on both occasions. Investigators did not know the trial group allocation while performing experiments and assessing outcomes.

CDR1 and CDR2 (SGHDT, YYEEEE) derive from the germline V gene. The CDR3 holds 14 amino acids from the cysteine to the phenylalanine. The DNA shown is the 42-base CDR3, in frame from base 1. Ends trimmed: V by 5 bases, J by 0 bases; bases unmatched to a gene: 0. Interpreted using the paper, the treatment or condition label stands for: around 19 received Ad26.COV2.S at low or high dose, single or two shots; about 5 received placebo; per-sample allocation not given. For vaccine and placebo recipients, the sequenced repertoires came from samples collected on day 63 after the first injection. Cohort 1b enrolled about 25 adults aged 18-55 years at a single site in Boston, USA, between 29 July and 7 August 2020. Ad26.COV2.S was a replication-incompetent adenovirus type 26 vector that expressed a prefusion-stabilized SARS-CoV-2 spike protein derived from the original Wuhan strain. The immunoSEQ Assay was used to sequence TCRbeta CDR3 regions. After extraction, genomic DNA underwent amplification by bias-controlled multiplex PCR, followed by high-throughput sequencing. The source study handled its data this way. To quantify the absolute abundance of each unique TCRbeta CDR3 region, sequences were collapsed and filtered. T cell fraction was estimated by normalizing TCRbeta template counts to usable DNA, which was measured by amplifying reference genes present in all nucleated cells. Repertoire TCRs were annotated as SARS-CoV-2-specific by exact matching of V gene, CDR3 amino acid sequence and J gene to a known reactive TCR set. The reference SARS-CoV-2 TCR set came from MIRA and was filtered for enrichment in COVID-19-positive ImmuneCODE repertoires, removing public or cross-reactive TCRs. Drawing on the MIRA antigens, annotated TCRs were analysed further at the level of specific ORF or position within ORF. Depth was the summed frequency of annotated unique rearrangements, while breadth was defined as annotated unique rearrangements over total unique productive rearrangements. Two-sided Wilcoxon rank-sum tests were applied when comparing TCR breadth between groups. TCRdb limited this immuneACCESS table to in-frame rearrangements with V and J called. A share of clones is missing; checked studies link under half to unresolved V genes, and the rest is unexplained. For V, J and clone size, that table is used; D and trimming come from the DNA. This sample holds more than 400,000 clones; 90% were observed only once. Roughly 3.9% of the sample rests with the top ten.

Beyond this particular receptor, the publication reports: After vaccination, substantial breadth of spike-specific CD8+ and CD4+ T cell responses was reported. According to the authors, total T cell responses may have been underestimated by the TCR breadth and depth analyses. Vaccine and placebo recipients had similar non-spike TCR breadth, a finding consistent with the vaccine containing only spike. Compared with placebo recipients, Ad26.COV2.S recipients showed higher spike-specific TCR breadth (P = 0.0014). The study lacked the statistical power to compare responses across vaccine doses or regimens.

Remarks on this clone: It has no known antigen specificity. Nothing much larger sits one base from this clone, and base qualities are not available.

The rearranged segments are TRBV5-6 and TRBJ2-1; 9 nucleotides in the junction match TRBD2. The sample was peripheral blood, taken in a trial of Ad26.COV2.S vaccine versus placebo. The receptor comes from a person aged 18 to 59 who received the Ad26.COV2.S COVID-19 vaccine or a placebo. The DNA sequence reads TGTGCCAGCAGACTAGCGGGCTCCTACAATGAGCAGTTCTTC. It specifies CASRLAGSYNEQFF.